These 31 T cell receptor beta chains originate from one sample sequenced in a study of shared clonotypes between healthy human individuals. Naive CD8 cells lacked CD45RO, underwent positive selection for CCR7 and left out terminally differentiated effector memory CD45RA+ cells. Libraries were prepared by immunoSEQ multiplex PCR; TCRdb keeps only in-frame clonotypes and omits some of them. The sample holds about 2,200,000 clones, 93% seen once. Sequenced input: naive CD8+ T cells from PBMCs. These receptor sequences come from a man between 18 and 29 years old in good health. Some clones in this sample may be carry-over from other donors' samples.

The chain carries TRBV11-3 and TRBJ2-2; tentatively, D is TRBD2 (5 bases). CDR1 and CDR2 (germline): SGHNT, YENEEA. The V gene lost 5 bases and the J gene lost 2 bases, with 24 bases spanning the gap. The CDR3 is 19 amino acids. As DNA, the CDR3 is TGTGCCAGCAGCCAACCCCGGGATCCTAGAAGGGCTAACACCGGGGAGCTGTTTTTT. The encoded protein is CASSQPRDPRRANTGELFF.

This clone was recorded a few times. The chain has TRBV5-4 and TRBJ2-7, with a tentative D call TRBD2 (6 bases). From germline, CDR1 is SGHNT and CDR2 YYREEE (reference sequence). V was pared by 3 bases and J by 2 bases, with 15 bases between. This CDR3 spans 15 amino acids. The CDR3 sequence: CASSSRMGGPYEQYF. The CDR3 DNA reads TGTGCCAGCAGCTCCCGGATGGGAGGACCCTACGAGCAGTACTTC.

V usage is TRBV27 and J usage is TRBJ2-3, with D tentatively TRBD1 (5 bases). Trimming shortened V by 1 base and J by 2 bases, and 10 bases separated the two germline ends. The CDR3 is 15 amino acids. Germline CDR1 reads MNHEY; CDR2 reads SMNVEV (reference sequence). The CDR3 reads CASSLWGGTTDTQYF. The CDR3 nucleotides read TGTGCCAGCAGTTTATGGGGCGGTACCACAGATACGCAGTATTTT.

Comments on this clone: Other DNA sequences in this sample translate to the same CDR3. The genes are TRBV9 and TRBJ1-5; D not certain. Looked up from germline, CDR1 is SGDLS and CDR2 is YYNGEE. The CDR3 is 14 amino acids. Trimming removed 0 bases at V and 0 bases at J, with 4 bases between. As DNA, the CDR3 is TGTGCCAGCAGCGTAGAAGGTAGCAATCAGCCCCAGCATTTT. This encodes CASSVEGSNQPQHF.

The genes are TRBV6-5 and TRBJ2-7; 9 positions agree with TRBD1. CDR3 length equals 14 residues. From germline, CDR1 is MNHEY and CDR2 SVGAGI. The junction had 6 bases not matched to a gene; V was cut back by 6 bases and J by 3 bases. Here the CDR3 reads CASRSGTGFYEQYF. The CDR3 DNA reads TGTGCCAGCAGGTCCGGGACAGGGTTCTACGAGCAGTACTTC.

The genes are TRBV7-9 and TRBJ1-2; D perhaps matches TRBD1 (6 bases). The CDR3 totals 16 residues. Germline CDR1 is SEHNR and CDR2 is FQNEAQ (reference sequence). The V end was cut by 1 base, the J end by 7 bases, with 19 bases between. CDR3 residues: CASSLDPGTIRGGYTF. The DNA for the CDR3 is TGTGCCAGCAGCTTAGACCCGGGGACAATTCGGGGTGGCTACACCTTC.

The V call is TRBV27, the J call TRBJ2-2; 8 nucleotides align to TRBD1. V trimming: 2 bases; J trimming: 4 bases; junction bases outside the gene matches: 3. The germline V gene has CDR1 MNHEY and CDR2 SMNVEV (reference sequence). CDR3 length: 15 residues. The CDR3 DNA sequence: TGTGCCAGCAGTTTAACCAGGGGGCGCACCGGGGAGCTGTTTTTT. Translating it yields CASSLTRGRTGELFF.

The CDR3 region has the DNA TGTGCCAGCACGCAGGGGGCCCCCAACACAGATACGCAGTATTTT. Residues: CASTQGAPNTDTQYF. This sequence joins TRBV28 and TRBJ2-3; the match to TRBD1 covers 8 bases. The germline V gene encodes CDR1 MDHEN and CDR2 SYDVKM. The trim removed 7 bases at V and 2 bases at J, leaving 8 bases unmatched. This CDR3 spans 15 amino acids.

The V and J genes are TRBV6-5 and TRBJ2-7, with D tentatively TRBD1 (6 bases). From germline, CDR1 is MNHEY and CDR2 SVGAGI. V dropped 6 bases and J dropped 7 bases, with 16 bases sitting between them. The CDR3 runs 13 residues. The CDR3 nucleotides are TGTGCCAGCAGATATATAGGGGGTCGGGAGCAGTACTTC. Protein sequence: CASRYIGGREQYF.

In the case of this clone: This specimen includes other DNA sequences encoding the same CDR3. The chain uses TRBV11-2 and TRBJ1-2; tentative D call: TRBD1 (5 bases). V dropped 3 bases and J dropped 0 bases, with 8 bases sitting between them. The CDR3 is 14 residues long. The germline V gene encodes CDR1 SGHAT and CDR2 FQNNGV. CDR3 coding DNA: TGTGCCAGCAGCTTCGGGGGAGCTAACTATGGCTACACCTTC. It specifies CASSFGGANYGYTF.

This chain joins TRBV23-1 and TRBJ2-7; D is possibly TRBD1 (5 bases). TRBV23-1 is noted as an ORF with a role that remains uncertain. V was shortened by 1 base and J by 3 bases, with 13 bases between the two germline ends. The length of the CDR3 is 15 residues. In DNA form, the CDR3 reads TGCGCCAGCAGTCAATTAAAAGACAGTAACTACGAGCAGTACTTC. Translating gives CASSQLKDSNYEQYF.

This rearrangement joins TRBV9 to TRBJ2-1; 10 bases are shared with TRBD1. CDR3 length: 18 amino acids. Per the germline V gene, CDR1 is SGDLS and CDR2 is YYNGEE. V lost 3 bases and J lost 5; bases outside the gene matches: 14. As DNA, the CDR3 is TGTGCCAGCAGCGCAATTCCCCAGGGACAGGGGATTCACAATGAGCAGTTCTTC. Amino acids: CASSAIPQGQGIHNEQFF.

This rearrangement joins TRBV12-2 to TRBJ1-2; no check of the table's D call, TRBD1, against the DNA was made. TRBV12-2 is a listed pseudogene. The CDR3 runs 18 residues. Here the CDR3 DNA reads TGTGCAAGTCGCGTTCACCCCCGGGACAGGAGGTTCATCTATGGCTACACCTTC. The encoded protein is CASRVHPRDRRFIYGYTF.

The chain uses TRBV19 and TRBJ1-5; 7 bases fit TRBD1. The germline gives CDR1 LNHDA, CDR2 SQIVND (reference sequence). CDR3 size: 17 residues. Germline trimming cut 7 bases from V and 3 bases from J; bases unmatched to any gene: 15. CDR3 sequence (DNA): TGTGCCAGTACTTCCAACCCCCGGACAGGAAACAATCAGCCCCAGCATTTT. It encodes CASTSNPRTGNNQPQHF.

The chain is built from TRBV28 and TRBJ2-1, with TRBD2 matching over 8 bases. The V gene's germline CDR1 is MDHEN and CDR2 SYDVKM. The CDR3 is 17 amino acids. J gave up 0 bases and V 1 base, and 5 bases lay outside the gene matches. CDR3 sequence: CASSLSLAGLSYNEQFF. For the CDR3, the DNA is TGTGCCAGCAGTTTATCATTAGCGGGACTCTCCTACAATGAGCAGTTCTTC.

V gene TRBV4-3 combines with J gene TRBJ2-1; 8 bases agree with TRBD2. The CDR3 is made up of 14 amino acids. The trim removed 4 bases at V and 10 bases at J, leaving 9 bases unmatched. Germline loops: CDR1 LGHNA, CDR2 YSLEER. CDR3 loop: CASSPTSGRGEQFF. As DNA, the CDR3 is TGCGCCAGCAGCCCTACAAGCGGGAGAGGGGAGCAGTTCTTC.

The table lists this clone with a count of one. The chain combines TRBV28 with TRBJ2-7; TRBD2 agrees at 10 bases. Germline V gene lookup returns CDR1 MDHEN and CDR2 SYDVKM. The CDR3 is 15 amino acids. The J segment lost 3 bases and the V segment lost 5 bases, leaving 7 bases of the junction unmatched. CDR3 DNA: TGTGCCAGCAGTCGGGTGGCTAGCGGGGGCTACGAGCAGTACTTC. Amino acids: CASSRVASGGYEQYF.

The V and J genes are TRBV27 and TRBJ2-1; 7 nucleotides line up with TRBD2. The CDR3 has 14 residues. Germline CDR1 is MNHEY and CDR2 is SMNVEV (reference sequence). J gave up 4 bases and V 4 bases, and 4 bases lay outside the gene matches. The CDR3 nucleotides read TGTGCCAGCAGTTGGAGCGGGGCTTACAATGAGCAGTTCTTC. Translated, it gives CASSWSGAYNEQFF.

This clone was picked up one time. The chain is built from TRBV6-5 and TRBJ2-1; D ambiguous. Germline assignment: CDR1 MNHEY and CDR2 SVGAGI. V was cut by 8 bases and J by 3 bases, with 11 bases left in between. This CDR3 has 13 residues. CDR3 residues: CASSRQLYNEQFF. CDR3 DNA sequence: TGTGCCAGCTCCCGGCAGCTCTACAATGAGCAGTTCTTC.

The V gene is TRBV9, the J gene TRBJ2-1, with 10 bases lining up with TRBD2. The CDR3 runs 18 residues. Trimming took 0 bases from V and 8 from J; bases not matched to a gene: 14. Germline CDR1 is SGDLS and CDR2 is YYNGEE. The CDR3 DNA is TGTGCCAGCAGCGTAGTGGCTAGCGGGGGAACTAGACAAGATGAGCAGTTCTTC. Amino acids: CASSVVASGGTRQDEQFF.

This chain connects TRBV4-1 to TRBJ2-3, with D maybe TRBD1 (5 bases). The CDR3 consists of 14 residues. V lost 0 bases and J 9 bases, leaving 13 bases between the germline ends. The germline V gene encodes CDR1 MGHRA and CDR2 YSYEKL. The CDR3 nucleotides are TGCGCCAGCAGCCAAGATCTCAGGGCTCCCACGCAGTATTTT. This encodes CASSQDLRAPTQYF.

The CDR3 region is CASSRPLAGGANEQFF. The CDR3 DNA sequence: TGTGCCAGCAGCCGACCCCTAGCGGGAGGGGCTAATGAGCAGTTCTTC. The rearrangement links TRBV7-3 to TRBJ2-1; the match to TRBD2 covers 12 bases. Germline V gene data show CDR1 as SGHTA and CDR2 as FQGTGA. CDR3 size: 16 residues. After removal of 5 bases from V and 7 bases from J, the junction contained 9 bases not matched to a gene.

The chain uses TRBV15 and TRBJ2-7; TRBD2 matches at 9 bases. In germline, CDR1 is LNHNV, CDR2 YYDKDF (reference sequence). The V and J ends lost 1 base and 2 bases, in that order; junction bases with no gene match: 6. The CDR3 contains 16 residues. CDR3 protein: CATSRVSGGTPYEQYF. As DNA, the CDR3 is TGTGCCACCAGCAGAGTTAGCGGGGGAACCCCCTACGAGCAGTACTTC.

For the CDR3, the DNA is TGTGCCAGCAGCATTAGCGGGCCCCTAGCCAAAAACATTCAGTACTTC. Translation gives CASSISGPLAKNIQYF. The chain carries TRBV7-9 and TRBJ2-4, with 7 bases aligning to TRBD2. The germline gives CDR1 SEHNR, CDR2 FQNEAQ (reference sequence). The CDR3 loop spans 16 amino acids. With 5 bases clipped from V and 0 bases from J, the junction kept 7 bases outside the gene matches.

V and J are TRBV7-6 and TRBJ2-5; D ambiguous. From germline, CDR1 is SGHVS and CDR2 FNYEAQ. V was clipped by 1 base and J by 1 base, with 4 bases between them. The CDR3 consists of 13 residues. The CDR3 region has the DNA TGTGCCAGCAGCTTAGTAGCCCAAGAGACCCAGTACTTC. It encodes CASSLVAQETQYF.

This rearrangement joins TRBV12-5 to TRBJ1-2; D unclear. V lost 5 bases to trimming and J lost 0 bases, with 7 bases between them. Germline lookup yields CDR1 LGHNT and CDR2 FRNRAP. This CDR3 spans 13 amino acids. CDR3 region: CASGQSSNYGYTF. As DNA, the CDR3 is TGTGCTAGTGGTCAAAGTTCTAACTATGGCTACACCTTC.

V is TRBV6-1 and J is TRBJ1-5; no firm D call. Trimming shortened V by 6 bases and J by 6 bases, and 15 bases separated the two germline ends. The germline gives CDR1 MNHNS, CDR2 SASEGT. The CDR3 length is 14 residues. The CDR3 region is CASSQRGFGQPQHF. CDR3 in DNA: TGTGCCAGCAGCCAACGCGGATTTGGTCAGCCCCAGCATTTT.

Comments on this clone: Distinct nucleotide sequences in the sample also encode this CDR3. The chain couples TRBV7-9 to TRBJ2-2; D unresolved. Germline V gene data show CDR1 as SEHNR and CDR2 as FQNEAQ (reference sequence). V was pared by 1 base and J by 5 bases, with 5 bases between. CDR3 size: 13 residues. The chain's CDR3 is CASSLGGTGELFF. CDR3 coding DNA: TGTGCCAGCAGCTTAGGGGGAACCGGGGAGCTGTTTTTT.

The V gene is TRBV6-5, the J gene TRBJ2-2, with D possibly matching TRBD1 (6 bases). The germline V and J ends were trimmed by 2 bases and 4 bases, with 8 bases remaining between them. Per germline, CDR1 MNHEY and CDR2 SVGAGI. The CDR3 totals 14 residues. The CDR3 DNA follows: TGTGCCAGCAGTTACCAGGGGCTCACCGGGGAGCTGTTTTTT. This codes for CASSYQGLTGELFF.

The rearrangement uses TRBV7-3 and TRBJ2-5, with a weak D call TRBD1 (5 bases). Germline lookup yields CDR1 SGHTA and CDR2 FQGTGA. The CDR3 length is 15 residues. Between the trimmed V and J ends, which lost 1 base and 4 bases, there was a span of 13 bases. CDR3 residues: CASSLNGQGGETQYF. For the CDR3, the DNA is TGTGCCAGCAGCTTAAACGGTCAGGGTGGAGAGACCCAGTACTTC.

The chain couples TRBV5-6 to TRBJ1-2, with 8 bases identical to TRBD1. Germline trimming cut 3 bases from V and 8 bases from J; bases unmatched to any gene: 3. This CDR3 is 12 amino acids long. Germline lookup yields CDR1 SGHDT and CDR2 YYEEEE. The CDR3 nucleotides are TGTGCCAGCAGCTATGACAGGGGAGGCTACACCTTC. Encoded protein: CASSYDRGGYTF.